This T cell receptor beta chain emerged from a study of CD8+CD57+ T cells in acquired aplastic anemia. Genomic DNA, the template, was used for profiling of the TCR beta VDJ and CDR3. TCRdb used MiXCR to reprocess the reads, holding one entry per CDR3 protein. The data contain approximately 190,000 distinct CDR3 sequences, over 60% of them singletons. This clonotype was seen only a few times. Trimming removed 2 bases at V and 0 bases at J, with 12 bases between. The germline gives CDR1 SGDLS, CDR2 YYNGEE. The CDR3 covers 15 residues. The chain links TRBV9 to TRBJ2-7; the D gene is possibly TRBD2 (7 bases). The clonotype originates from a human donor with severe aplastic anemia or a healthy control (not recorded which). Sequencing was carried out using sorted CD4+, CD8+, or CD8+CD57+ T cells (not recorded which) from PBMCs. This CDR3 is CASSVGGDTSYEQYF. The CDR3 DNA reads as TGTGCCAGCAGCGTGGGAGGGGACACCTCCTACGAGCAGTACTTC.